These 23 T cell receptor beta chains share one sample of origin, sequenced in a study of T-cell reconstitution after alpha-beta-depleted transplantation in children. Unique molecular identifiers were built into the TCRbeta library. One entry per CDR3 protein, called by TCRdb with MiXCR from the PCR reads. The sample records about 600,000 distinct CDR3 sequences, 10% to 15% being singletons. This specimen consisted of PBMCs, mostly from graft donor cells, obtained 360 days after TCRalphabeta/CD19-depleted stem cell transplant. The receptor set was obtained from a male patient between 10 and 17 years old who had a stem cell transplant for acute myeloid leukemia, so the T cells may come from the graft donor.

CDR3 nucleotides: TGTGCCAGCAGCTGGGGGACAGGGGGTAACTATGGCTACACCTTC. Encoded protein: CASSWGTGGNYGYTF. The rearrangement links TRBV7-2 to TRBJ1-2; 11 bases align to TRBD1. J was trimmed by 1 base and V by 4 bases; bases with no gene match: 2. Germline assignment: CDR1 SGHTA and CDR2 FQGNSA. The CDR3 sequence is 15 residues long.

This chain uses TRBV28 with TRBJ2-6; D unresolved. V gave up 8 bases and J gave up 0 bases, with 14 bases separating them. Germline V gene data show CDR1 as MDHEN and CDR2 as SYDVKM. The CDR3 runs to 16 residues. The CDR3 DNA sequence: TGTGCCAGCGCCCTCGGACGGTTCTCTGGGGCCAACGTCCTGACTTTC. Translating it yields CASALGRFSGANVLTF.

V gene TRBV6-5 combines with J gene TRBJ2-1; 9 nucleotides match TRBD1. Germline V CDR1 and CDR2: MNHEY, SVGAGI. The CDR3 contains 15 residues. The V and J ends lost 4 bases and 3 bases, in that order; junction bases with no gene match: 4. CDR3 region: CASSSGTGIYNEQFF. In DNA, the CDR3 is TGTGCCAGCAGTTCCGGGACAGGGATCTACAATGAGCAGTTCTTC.

This clonotype has ten or more counts. The chain recombines TRBV7-2 with TRBJ2-7; D not certain. The CDR3 is made up of 13 amino acids. Trimming removed 4 bases from V and 3 bases from J, with 10 bases in between. CDR1 is SGHTA, CDR2 FQGNSA, per germline. CDR3 nucleotide sequence: TGTGCCAGCAGCTCTCAAACGTACTACGAGCAGTACTTC. Protein: CASSSQTYYEQYF.

The chain carries TRBV29-1 and TRBJ2-6; 10 positions agree with TRBD1. V lost 4 bases, J lost 3 bases, and 6 bases stayed unmatched. The germline V gene has CDR1 SQVTM and CDR2 ANQGSEA. The CDR3 is 16 amino acids. CDR3 in DNA: TGCAGCGTTGGGACAGGGGGAGTAGGTGGGGCCAACGTCCTGACTTTC. It translates to CSVGTGGVGGANVLTF.

The chain recombines TRBV12-3 or TRBV12-4 with TRBJ2-1, with D perhaps matching TRBD2 (6 bases). The CDR3 contains 16 residues. V shed 0 bases and J shed 5 bases, with 14 bases lying between them. The CDR3 loop reads CASSLARRGGNNEQFF. The CDR3 coding sequence is TGTGCCAGCAGTTTAGCTAGGAGGGGCGGTAACAATGAGCAGTTCTTC.

The chain combines TRBV4-2 with TRBJ2-4; D unclear. V dropped 0 bases and J dropped 0 bases, with 15 bases sitting between them. The germline V gene encodes CDR1 LGHNA and CDR2 YNFKEQ. The CDR3 has 18 amino acids. CDR3 sequence (DNA): TGTGCCAGCAGCCAAGATCGTGGGGTTAAGATAGCCAAAAACATTCAGTACTTC. Translation: CASSQDRGVKIAKNIQYF.

This clonotype was observed a few times. CDR3 sequence: CASSVRDGAGELFF. The CDR3 nucleotides read TGTGCCAGCAGCGTCAGAGACGGCGCCGGGGAGCTGTTTTTT. The chain has TRBV9 and TRBJ2-2; D not resolved. Looked up from germline, CDR1 is SGDLS and CDR2 is YYNGEE. V was trimmed by 2 bases and J by 6 bases, leaving 11 bases between them. CDR3 length equals 14 residues.

This clonotype was seen more than once but under ten times. This rearrangement joins TRBV10-3 to TRBJ2-4, with unresolved D. The CDR3 totals 16 residues. V lost 0 bases and J 1 base, leaving 10 bases between the germline ends. The germline CDR1 and CDR2 sequences are ENHRY and SYGVKD. CDR3 residues: CAISESLGWAKNIQYF. The CDR3 DNA sequence: TGTGCCATCAGTGAGTCTTTAGGTTGGGCCAAAAACATTCAGTACTTC.

The V call is TRBV10-3, the J call TRBJ2-5; the D is unclear. From germline, CDR1 is ENHRY and CDR2 SYGVKD. The germline V and J ends were trimmed by 0 bases and 5 bases, with 7 bases remaining between them. The CDR3 consists of 13 residues. CDR3 sequence: CAISESTAETQYF. CDR3 DNA: TGTGCCATCAGTGAGTCCACCGCGGAGACCCAGTACTTC.

This clonotype has only a few counts. This chain uses TRBV14 with TRBJ2-7; D not certain. Germline assignment: CDR1 SGHDN and CDR2 FVKESK. This CDR3 spans 18 amino acids. V shed 0 bases and J shed 1 base, with 19 bases lying between them. The CDR3 bases are TGTGCCAGCAGCCAAGATCCTCCGTGGGGTGGGCCGTCCTACGAGCAGTACTTC. It specifies CASSQDPPWGGPSYEQYF.

V usage is TRBV5-8 and J usage is TRBJ1-1; perhaps TRBD1 as D (6 bases). CDR3 length equals 15 residues. Germline lookup yields CDR1 SGHTS and CDR2 YDEGEE. Deletions cut 4 bases from V and 3 bases from J, with 16 bases between. The CDR3 region has the DNA TGTGCCAGCAGCCCGGGACCAGGGGCGTACACTGAAGCTTTCTTT. This translates into CASSPGPGAYTEAFF.

This chain connects TRBV5-4 to TRBJ2-3; 9 nucleotides match TRBD2. Trimming took 4 bases from V and 2 from J; bases not matched to a gene: 11. The CDR3 is 17 amino acids. Germline assignment: CDR1 SGHNT and CDR2 YYREEE (reference sequence). DNA of the CDR3: TGTGCCAGCAGCATGGGACTAGCTGCGTCCTTCACAGATACGCAGTATTTT. It specifies CASSMGLAASFTDTQYF.

This chain links TRBV5-6 with TRBJ2-1, with 9 bases that match TRBD2. V gave up 2 bases and J gave up 8 bases; unmatched junction bases: 17. CDR3 length equals 18 residues. Germline values: CDR1 SGHDT, CDR2 YYEEEE. CDR3 sequence (DNA): TGTGCCAGCAGCTTAGAGGGGAGTCCGCGGGAGGGCCAGGATGAGCAGTTCTTC. Translation gives CASSLEGSPREGQDEQFF. Looking up the rest from reference TRBV5-6 and TRBJ2-1 gives the full variable domain: DAGVTQSPTHLIKTRGQQVTLRCSPKSGHDTVSWYQQALGQGPQFIFQYYEEEERQRGNFPDRFSGHQFPNYSSELNVNALLLGDSALYLCASSLEGSPREGQDEQFFGPGTRLTVL.

A few counts support this clonotype. V gene TRBV27 combines with J gene TRBJ2-1, with TRBD2 matching over 14 bases. The CDR3 runs to 19 residues. Germline values: CDR1 MNHEY, CDR2 SMNVEV (reference sequence). The V gene end was trimmed by 6 bases and the J gene end by 0 bases; junction bases not matched to a gene: 10. CDR3 bases: TGTGCCAGCAGGCGGGGACTAGCGGGAGCCACGGGCTCCTACAATGAGCAGTTCTTC. Its protein product is CASRRGLAGATGSYNEQFF.

At least ten counts were recorded for this clonotype. The chain couples TRBV15 to TRBJ2-5, with D perhaps matching TRBD1 (6 bases). Deletions cut 2 bases from V and 0 bases from J, with 16 bases between. The germline gives CDR1 LNHNV, CDR2 YYDKDF (reference sequence). The CDR3 contains 17 residues. For the CDR3, the DNA is TGTGCCACCAGCAGACCTCTGGACAGCCGGTACCAAGAGACCCAGTACTTC. Its translation: CATSRPLDSRYQETQYF.

The chain has TRBV20-1 and TRBJ2-7; D unclear. This CDR3 has 14 amino acids. V shed 1 base and J shed 3 bases, with 13 bases lying between them. Germline values: CDR1 DFQATT, CDR2 SNEGSKA (reference sequence). For the CDR3, the DNA is TGCAGTGCTAGAGTGAGTAGAAGGGTCTACGAGCAGTACTTC. Amino acid sequence: CSARVSRRVYEQYF.

The chain links TRBV12-3 or TRBV12-4 to TRBJ2-7, with 10 bases matching TRBD2. V shed 3 bases and J 1 base; nucleotides not matched to a gene: 6. This CDR3 is 16 amino acids long. The CDR3 bases are TGTGCCAGCAGTTTCGCTAGCGGGAGACCTTCCTACGAGCAGTACTTC. It specifies CASSFASGRPSYEQYF.

This clonotype was picked up a small number of times. The chain uses TRBV7-9 and TRBJ1-6; 9 bases map to TRBD1. In germline, CDR1 is SEHNR, CDR2 FQNEAQ (reference sequence). Trimming cost V 1 base and J 9 bases; bases outside gene matches: 4. The CDR3 is 15 amino acids. CDR3 sequence reads: CASSLETGGSSPLHF. The DNA for the CDR3 is TGTGCCAGCAGCTTAGAAACAGGGGGCTCTTCACCCCTCCACTTT.

This clonotype was observed at least ten times. V is TRBV28 and J is TRBJ2-3; D remains unclear. The CDR3 is 15 amino acids. Trimming took 6 bases from V and 6 from J, leaving 19 bases between them. CDR1 is MDHEN, CDR2 SYDVKM, per germline. CDR3 residues: CASRPTPGPRDTQYF. The CDR3 DNA is TGTGCCAGCAGACCGACCCCTGGACCGAGGGATACGCAGTATTTT.

The V gene is TRBV29-1, the J gene TRBJ2-5; the D gene could be TRBD1 or TRBD2 (6 bases each). Per germline, CDR1 SQVTM and CDR2 ANQGSEA. Trimming took off 4 bases at V and 4 bases at J, with 16 bases between the two ends. The length of the CDR3 is 14 residues. The CDR3, as DNA: TGCAGCGTTGTAGAGCGGGTGGGGGCAGAGACCCAGTACTTC. This encodes CSVVERVGAETQYF.

This clonotype was detected many times. The rearrangement joins TRBV7-9 to TRBJ2-2; D is possibly TRBD2 (5 bases). Germline lookup yields CDR1 SEHNR and CDR2 FQNEAQ (reference sequence). This CDR3 is built from 14 residues. V lost 3 bases, J lost 8 bases, and 13 bases lay in between. In DNA, the CDR3 is TGTGCCAGCAGCTTTATGACTACCTTTGGGGAGCTGTTTTTT. As protein: CASSFMTTFGELFF. The full variable domain, with the rest looked up from reference TRBV7-9 and TRBJ2-2, is DTGVSQNPRHKITKRGQNVTFRCDPISEHNRLYWYRQTLGQGPEFLTYFQNEAQLEKSRLLSDRFSAERPKGSFSTLEIQRTEQGDSAMYLCASSFMTTFGELFFGEGSRLTVL.

The V gene is TRBV3-1, the J gene TRBJ2-2; TRBD2 agrees at 8 bases. The CDR3 extends over 17 amino acids. V trimming: 2 bases; J trimming: 4 bases; junction bases outside the gene matches: 9. Per germline, CDR1 LGHDT and CDR2 YNNKEL (reference sequence). Written as DNA, the CDR3 is TGTGCCAGCAGCCAAATGGGACTAGGGGTCAGCACCGGGGAGCTGTTTTTT. Amino acid sequence: CASSQMGLGVSTGELFF.